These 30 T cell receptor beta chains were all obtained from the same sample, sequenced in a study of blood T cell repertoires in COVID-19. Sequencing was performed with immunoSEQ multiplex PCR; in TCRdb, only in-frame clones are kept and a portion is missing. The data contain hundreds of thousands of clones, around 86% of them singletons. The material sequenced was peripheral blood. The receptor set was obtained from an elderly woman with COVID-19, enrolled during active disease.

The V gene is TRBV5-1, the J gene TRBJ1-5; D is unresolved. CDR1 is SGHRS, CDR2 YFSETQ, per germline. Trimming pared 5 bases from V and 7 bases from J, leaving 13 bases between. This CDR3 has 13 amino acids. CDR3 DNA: TGCGCCAGCAGGGTCGCCGATGGCCAGCCCCAGCATTTT. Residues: CASRVADGQPQHF. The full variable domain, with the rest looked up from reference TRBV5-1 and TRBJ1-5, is KAGVTQTPRYLIKTRGQQVTLSCSPISGHRSVSWYQQTPGQGLQFLFEYFSETQRNKGNFPGRFSGRQFSNSRSEMNVSTLELGDSALYLCASRVADGQPQHFGDGTRLSIL.

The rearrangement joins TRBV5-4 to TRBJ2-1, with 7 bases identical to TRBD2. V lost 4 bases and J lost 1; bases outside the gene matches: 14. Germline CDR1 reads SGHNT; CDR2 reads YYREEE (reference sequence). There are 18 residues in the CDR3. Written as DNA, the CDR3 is TGTGCCAGCAGCCCCACCGGTGGAGGCGGGGGTTCCTACAATGAGCAGTTCTTC. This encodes CASSPTGGGGGSYNEQFF. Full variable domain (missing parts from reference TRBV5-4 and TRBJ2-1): ETGVTQSPTHLIKTRGQQVTLRCSSQSGHNTVSWYQQALGQGPQFIFQYYREEENGRGNFPPRFSGLQFPNYSSELNVNALELDDSALYLCASSPTGGGGGSYNEQFFGPGTRLTVL.

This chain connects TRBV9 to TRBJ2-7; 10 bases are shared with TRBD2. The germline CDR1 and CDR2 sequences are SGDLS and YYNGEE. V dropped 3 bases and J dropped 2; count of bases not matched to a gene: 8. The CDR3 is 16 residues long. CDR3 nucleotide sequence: TGTGCCAGCAGCGCCGGGGCTAGCGGGGGCGCCTACGAGCAGTACTTC. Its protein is CASSAGASGGAYEQYF.

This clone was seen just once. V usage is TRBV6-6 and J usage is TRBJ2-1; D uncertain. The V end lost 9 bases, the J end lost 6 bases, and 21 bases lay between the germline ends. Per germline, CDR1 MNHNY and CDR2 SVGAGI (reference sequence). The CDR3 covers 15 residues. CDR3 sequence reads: CASTHDLLRSNEQFF. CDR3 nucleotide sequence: TGTGCCAGTACGCACGATCTCCTAAGGAGCAATGAGCAGTTCTTC.

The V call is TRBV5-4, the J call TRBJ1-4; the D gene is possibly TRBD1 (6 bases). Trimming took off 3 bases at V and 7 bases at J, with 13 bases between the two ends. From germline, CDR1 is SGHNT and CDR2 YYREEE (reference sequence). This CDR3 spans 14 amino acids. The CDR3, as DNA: TGTGCCAGCAGCTCCCGGACAGCCACTGAAAAACTGTTTTTT. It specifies CASSSRTATEKLFF. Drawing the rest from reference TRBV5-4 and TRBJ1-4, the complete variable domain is ETGVTQSPTHLIKTRGQQVTLRCSSQSGHNTVSWYQQALGQGPQFIFQYYREEENGRGNFPPRFSGLQFPNYSSELNVNALELDDSALYLCASSSRTATEKLFFGSGTQLSVL.

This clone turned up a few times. The CDR3 sequence is CASSILSSGGPYEQYF. In DNA form, the CDR3 reads TGTGCCAGTAGTATACTGTCTAGCGGGGGGCCCTACGAGCAGTACTTC. The chain links TRBV19 to TRBJ2-7, with 11 bases identical to TRBD2. The CDR3 is 16 residues long. Germline loops: CDR1 LNHDA, CDR2 SQIVND (reference sequence). Trimming at V came to 2 bases and at J to 2 bases, leaving 5 bases not matched to a gene.

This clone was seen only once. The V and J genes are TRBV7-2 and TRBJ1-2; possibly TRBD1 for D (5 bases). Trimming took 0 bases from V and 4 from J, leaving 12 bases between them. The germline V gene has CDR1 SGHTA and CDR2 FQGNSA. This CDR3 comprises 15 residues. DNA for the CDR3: TGTGCCAGCAGCTTAGCGCCAGGGAAAAGCTATGGCTACACCTTC. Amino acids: CASSLAPGKSYGYTF.

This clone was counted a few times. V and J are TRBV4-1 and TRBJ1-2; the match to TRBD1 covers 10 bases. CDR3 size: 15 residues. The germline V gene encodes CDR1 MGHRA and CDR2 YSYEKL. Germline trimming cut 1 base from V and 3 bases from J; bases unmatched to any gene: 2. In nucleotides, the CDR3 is TGCGCCAGCAGCCAAGCCGGGACAGGGGACTATGGCTACACCTTC. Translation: CASSQAGTGDYGYTF.

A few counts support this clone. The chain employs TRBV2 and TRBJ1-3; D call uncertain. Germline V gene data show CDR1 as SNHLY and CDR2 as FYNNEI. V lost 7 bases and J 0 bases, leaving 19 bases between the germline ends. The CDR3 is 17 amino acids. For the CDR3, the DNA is TGTGCCAGCAAACCCAACGCTTGGCAGTCCTCTGGAAACACCATATATTTT. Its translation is CASKPNAWQSSGNTIYF.

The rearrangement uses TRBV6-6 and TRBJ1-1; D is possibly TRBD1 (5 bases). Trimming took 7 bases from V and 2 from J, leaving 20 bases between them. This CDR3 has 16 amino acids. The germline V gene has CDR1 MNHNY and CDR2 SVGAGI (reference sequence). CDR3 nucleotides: TGTGCCAGCATCCCCCCCGGGGGGAAGGGCAACACTGAAGCTTTCTTT. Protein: CASIPPGGKGNTEAFF.

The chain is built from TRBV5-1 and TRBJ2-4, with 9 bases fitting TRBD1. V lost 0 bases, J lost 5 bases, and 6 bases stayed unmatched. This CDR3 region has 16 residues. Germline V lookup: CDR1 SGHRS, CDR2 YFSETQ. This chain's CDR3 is CASSLEGQGVQNIQYF. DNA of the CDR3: TGCGCCAGCAGCTTGGAGGGACAGGGAGTCCAAAACATTCAGTACTTC.

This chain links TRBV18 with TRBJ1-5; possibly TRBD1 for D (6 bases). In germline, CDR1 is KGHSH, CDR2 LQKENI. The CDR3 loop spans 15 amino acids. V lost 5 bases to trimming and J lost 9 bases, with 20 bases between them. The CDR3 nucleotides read TGTGCCAGCTCAGAACAGGAAATCAACAGGGCGCCCCAGCATTTT. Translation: CASSEQEINRAPQHF. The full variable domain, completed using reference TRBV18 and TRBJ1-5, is NAGVMQNPRHLVRRRGQEARLRCSPMKGHSHVYWYRQLPEEGLKFMVYLQKENIIDESGMPKERFSAEFPKEGPSILRIQQVVRGDSAAYFCASSEQEINRAPQHFGDGTRLSIL.

As DNA, the CDR3 is TGTGCCAGCACGTGGGGACAGGGCCCTCAATGGCCCCAGCATTTT. Translating it yields CASTWGQGPQWPQHF. This chain connects TRBV6-5 to TRBJ1-5; 9 bases are shared with TRBD1. The CDR3 covers 15 residues. CDR1 is MNHEY and CDR2 is SVGAGI in the germline V gene. V lost 7 bases to trimming and J lost 9 bases; unmatched junction nucleotides: 13.

The CDR3 reads CASSSSDSGTMNTEAFF. The CDR3 DNA is TGTGCCAGCAGTTCTTCTGACTCCGGGACAATGAACACTGAAGCTTTCTTT. The chain links TRBV28 to TRBJ1-1; possible D gene TRBD1, 6 bases. The V and J ends lost 4 bases and 0 bases respectively, with 18 bases between them. The CDR3 is made up of 17 amino acids. CDR1 and CDR2 from the germline V gene are MDHEN and SYDVKM.

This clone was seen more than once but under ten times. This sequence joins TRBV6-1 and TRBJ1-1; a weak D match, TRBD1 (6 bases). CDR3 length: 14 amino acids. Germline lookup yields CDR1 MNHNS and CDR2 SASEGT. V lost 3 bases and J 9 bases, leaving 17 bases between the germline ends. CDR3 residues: CASSEGGTSLKAFF. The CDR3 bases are TGTGCCAGCAGTGAGGGGGGGACATCCTTGAAAGCTTTCTTT.

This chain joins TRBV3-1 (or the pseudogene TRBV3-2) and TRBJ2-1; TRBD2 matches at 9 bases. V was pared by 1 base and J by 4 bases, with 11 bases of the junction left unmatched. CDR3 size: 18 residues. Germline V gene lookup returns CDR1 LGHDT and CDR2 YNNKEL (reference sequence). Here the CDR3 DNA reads TGTGCCAGCAGCCAAGTTCTGCGGGGGGGCGTCACATACAATGAGCAGTTCTTC. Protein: CASSQVLRGGVTYNEQFF.

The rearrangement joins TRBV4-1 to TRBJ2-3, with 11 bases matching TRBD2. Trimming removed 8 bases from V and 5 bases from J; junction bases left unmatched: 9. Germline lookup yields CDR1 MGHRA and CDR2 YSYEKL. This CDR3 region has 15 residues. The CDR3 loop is CASSPIAGGIDTQYF. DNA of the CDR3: TGCGCCAGCTCTCCAATAGCGGGGGGGATAGATACGCAGTATTTT.

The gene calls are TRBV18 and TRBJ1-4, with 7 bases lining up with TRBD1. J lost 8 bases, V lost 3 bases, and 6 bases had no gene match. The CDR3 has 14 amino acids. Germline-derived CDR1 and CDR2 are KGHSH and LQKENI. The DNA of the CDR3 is TGTGCCAGCTCACCCCAGGGGGTAGAGGAAAAACTGTTTTTT. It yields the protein CASSPQGVEEKLFF. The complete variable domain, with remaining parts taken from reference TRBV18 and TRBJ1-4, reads NAGVMQNPRHLVRRRGQEARLRCSPMKGHSHVYWYRQLPEEGLKFMVYLQKENIIDESGMPKERFSAEFPKEGPSILRIQQVVRGDSAAYFCASSPQGVEEKLFFGSGTQLSVL.

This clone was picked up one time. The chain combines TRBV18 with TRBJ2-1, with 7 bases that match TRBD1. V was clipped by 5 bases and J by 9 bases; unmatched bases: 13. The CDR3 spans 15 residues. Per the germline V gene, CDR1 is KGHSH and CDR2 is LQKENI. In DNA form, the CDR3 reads TGTGCCAGCTCATCATTGACAGGGAATGTGGGTGAGCAGTTCTTC. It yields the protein CASSSLTGNVGEQFF.

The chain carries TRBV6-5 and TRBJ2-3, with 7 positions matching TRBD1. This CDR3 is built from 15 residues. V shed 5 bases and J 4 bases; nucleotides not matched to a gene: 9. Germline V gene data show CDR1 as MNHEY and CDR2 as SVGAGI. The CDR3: CASSPRQGVADTQYF. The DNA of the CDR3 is TGTGCCAGCAGTCCTAGGCAGGGGGTGGCAGATACGCAGTATTTT.

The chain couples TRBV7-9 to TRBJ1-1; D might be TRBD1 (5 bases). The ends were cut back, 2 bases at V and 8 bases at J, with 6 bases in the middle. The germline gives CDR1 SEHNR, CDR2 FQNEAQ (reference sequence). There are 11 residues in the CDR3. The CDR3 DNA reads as TGTGCCAGCAGCTTACAGGGCGAAGCTTTCTTT. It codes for CASSLQGEAFF.

This CDR3 is CASSPLRDEKLFF. CDR3 nucleotides: TGTGCCAGCTCACCACTCAGGGATGAAAAACTGTTTTTT. The chain couples TRBV18 to TRBJ1-4, with D possibly matching TRBD1 (5 bases). Looked up from germline, CDR1 is KGHSH and CDR2 is LQKENI. The CDR3 is 13 residues long. With 1 base removed from V and 6 bases from J, the gap between germline ends came to 6 bases.

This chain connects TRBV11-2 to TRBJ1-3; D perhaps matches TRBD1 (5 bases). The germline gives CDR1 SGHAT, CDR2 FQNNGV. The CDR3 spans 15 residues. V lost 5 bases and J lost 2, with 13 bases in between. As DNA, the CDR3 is TGTGCCAGCAGCGAATATCCGGGGGCTGGAAACACCATATATTTT. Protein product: CASSEYPGAGNTIYF. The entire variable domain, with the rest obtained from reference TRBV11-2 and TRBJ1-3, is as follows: EAGVAQSPRYKIIEKRQSVAFWCNPISGHATLYWYQQILGQGPKLLIQFQNNGVVDDSQLPKDRFSAERLKGVDSTLKIQPAKLEDSAVYLCASSEYPGAGNTIYFGEGSWLTVV.

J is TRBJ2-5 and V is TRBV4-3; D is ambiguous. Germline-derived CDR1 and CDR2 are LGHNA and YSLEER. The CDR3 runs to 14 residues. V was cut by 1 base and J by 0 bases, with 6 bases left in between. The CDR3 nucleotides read TGCGCCAGCAGCCAAGTTCTAAACCAAGAGACCCAGTACTTC. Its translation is CASSQVLNQETQYF.

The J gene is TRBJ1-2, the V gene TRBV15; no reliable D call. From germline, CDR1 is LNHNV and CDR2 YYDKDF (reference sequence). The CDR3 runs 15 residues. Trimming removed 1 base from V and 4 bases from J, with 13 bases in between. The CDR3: CATSRGAISIYGYTF. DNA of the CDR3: TGTGCCACCAGCAGAGGCGCGATCTCGATCTATGGCTACACCTTC.

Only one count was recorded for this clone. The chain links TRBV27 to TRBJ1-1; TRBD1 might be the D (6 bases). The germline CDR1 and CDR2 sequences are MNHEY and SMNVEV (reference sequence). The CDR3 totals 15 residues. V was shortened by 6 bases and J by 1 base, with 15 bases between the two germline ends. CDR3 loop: CASRGGALGNTEAFF. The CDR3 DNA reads TGTGCCAGCAGGGGGGGGGCCTTGGGGAACACTGAAGCTTTCTTT.

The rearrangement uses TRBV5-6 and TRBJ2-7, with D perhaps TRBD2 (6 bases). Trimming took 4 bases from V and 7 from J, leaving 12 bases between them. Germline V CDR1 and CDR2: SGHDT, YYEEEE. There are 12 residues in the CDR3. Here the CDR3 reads CASSRGLAEQYV. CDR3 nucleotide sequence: TGTGCCAGCAGCCGGGGGTTGGCTGAGCAGTACGTC.

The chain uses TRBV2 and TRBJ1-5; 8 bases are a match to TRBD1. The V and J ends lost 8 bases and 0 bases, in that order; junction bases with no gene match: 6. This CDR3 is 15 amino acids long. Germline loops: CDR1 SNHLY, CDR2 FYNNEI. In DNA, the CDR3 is TGTGCCAGCGCCCAGGGGGCTGATAGCAATCAGCCCCAGCATTTT. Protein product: CASAQGADSNQPQHF.

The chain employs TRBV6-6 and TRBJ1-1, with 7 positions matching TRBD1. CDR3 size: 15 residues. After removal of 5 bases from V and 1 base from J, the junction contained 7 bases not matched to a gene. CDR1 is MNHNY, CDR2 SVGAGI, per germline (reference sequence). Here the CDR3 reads CASSLQGIKNTEAFF. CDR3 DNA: TGTGCCAGCAGTCTACAGGGGATTAAGAACACTGAAGCTTTCTTT.

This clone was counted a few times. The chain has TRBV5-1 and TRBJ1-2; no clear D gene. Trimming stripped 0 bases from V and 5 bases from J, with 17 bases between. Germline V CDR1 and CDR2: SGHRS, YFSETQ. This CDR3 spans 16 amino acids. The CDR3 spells CASSLGHPPEQYGYTF. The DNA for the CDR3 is TGCGCCAGCAGCTTGGGACATCCCCCCGAGCAGTATGGCTACACCTTC.